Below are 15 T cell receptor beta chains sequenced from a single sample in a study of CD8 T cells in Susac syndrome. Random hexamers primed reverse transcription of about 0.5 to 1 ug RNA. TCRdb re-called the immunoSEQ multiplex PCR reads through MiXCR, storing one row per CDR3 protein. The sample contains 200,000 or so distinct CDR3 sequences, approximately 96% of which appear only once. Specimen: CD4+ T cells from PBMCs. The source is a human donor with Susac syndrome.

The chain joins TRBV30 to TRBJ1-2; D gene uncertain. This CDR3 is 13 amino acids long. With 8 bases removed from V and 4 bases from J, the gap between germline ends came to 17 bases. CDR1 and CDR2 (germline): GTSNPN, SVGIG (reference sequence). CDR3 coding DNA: TGTGCCCTGACGGTCTCGGTCAGCTATGGCTACACCTTC. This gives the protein CALTVSVSYGYTF.

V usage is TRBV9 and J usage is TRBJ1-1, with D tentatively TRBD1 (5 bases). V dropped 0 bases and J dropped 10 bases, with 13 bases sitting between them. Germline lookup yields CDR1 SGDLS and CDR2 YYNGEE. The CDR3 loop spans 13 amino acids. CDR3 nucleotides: TGTGCCAGCAGCGTAGCGGGGGATCACGTAGCTTTCTTT. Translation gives CASSVAGDHVAFF.

The CDR3 is CASSLRGPETQYF. Written as DNA, the CDR3 is TGTGCCAGCAGCTTAAGGGGGCCGGAGACCCAGTACTTC. The V gene is TRBV7-2, the J gene TRBJ2-5; 7 bases agree with TRBD1. Germline CDR1 reads SGHTA; CDR2 reads FQGNSA. This CDR3 contains 13 residues. V trimming: 2 bases; J trimming: 5 bases; junction bases outside the gene matches: 2.

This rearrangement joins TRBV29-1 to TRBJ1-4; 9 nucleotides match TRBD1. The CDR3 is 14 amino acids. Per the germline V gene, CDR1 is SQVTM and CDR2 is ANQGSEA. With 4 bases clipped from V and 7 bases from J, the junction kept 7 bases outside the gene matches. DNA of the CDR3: TGCAGCGTTGTCGTGACAGGGGGTGGTGAAAAACTGTTTTTT. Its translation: CSVVVTGGGEKLFF. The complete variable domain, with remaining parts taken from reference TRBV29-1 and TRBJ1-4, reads SAVISQKPSRDICQRGTSLTIQCQVDSQVTMMFWYRQQPGQSLTLIATANQGSEATYESGFVIDKFPISRPNLTFSTLTVSNMSPEDSSIYLCSVVVTGGGEKLFFGSGTQLSVL.

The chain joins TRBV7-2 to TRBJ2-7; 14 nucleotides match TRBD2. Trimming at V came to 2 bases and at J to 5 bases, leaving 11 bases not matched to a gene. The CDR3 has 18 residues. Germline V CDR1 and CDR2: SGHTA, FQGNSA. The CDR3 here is CASSLYGSPGLAGDEQYF. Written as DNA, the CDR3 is TGTGCCAGCAGCTTATACGGGTCCCCGGGACTAGCGGGGGACGAGCAGTACTTC.

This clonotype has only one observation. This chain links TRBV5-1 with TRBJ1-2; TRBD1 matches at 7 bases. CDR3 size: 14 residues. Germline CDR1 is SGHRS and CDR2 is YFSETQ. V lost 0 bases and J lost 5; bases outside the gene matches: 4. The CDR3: CASSLETGLYGYTF. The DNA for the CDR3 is TGCGCCAGCAGCTTGGAGACAGGGCTGTATGGCTACACCTTC.

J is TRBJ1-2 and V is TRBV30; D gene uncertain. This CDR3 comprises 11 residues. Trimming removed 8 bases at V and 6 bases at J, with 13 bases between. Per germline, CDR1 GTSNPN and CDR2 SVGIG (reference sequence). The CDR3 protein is CALTPSHGYTF. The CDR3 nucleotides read TGTGCCCTGACCCCCTCCCATGGCTACACCTTC. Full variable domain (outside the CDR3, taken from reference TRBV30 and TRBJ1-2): SQTIHQWPATLVQPVGSPLSLECTVEGTSNPNLYWYRQAAGRGLQLLFYSVGIGQISSEVPQNLSASRPQDRQFILSSKKLLLSDSGFYLCALTPSHGYTFGSGTRLTVV.

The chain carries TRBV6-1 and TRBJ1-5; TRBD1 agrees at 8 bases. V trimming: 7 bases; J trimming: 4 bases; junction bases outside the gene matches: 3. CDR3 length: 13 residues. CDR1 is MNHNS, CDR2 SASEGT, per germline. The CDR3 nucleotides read TGTGCCAGCACGGGACAGGTTAATCAGCCCCAGCATTTT. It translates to CASTGQVNQPQHF.

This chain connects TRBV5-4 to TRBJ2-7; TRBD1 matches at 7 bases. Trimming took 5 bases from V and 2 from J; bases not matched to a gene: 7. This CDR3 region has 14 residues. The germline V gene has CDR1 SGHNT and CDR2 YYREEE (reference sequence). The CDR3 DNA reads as TGTGCCAGCAGTCCCGGGACAGCTACCTACGAGCAGTACTTC. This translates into CASSPGTATYEQYF.

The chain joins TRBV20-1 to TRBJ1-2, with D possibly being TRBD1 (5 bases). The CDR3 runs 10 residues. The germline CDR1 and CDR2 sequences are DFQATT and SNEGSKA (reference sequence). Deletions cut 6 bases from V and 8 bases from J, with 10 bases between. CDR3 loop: CSALGRGYTF. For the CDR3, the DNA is TGCAGTGCCCTGGGGCGCGGCTACACCTTC.

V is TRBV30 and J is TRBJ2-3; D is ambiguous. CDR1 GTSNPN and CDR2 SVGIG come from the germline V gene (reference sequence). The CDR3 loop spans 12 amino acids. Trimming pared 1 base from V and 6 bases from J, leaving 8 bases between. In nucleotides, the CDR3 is TGTGCCTGGAGTGCCAGCCTCGATACGCAGTATTTT. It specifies CAWSASLDTQYF. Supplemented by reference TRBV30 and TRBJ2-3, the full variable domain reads SQTIHQWPATLVQPVGSPLSLECTVEGTSNPNLYWYRQAAGRGLQLLFYSVGIGQISSEVPQNLSASRPQDRQFILSSKKLLLSDSGFYLCAWSASLDTQYFGPGTRLTVL.

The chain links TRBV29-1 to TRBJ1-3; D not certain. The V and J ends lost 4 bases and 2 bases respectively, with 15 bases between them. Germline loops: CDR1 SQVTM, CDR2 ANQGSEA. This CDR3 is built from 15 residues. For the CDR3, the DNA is TGCAGCGTTGGGAACTACAGAGCCACTGGAAACACCATATATTTT. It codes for CSVGNYRATGNTIYF.

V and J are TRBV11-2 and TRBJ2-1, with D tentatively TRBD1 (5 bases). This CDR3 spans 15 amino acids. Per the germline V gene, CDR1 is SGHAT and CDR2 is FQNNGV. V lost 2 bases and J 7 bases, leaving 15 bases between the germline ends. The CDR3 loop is CASSLLGADSNEQFF. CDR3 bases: TGTGCCAGCAGCTTACTTGGGGCCGACTCGAATGAGCAGTTCTTC.

The CDR3 region has the DNA TGTGCCAGCAGTCCGGGACAGGCTCCCACTGAAGCTTTCTTT. This gives the protein CASSPGQAPTEAFF. J is TRBJ1-1 and V is TRBV28; 8 positions agree with TRBD1. After removal of 5 bases from V and 4 bases from J, the junction contained 6 bases not matched to a gene. In germline, CDR1 is MDHEN, CDR2 SYDVKM. The CDR3 totals 14 residues. Full variable domain (remainder filled in from reference TRBV28 and TRBJ1-1): DVKVTQSSRYLVKRTGEKVFLECVQDMDHENMFWYRQDPGLGLRLIYFSYDVKMKEKGDIPEGYSVSREKKERFSLILESASTNQTSMYLCASSPGQAPTEAFFGQGTRLTVV.

CDR3 coding DNA: TGCAGCGTTTCTTGGACAGCCCAAGAGACCCAGTACTTC. Translated, it gives CSVSWTAQETQYF. The chain uses TRBV29-1 and TRBJ2-5; D is possibly TRBD1 (6 bases). The V end was cut by 5 bases, the J end by 1 base, with 11 bases between. This CDR3 is 13 amino acids long. The germline gives CDR1 SQVTM, CDR2 ANQGSEA.